This T cell receptor (beta chain) is drawn from a study of PD-1 blockade in classical Hodgkin lymphoma. Study findings and constraints: Factors driving the repertoire differences, possibly disease activity or prior therapy, remain undefined.

Looked up from germline, CDR1 is MGHRA and CDR2 is YSYEKL. The CDR3 sequence is 16 residues long. After removal of 3 bases from V and 5 bases from J, the junction contained 6 bases not matched to a gene. The method was immunoSEQ multiplex PCR; TCRdb's version includes in-frame clones alone and lacks a portion of them. This sample has tens of thousands of clones, with approximately 90% found just once. Described time point: newly diagnosed, previously untreated cHL patient sample. By magnetic negative selection, CD4+ T cells were purified from thawed PBMCs. Remarks on this clone: Its antigen is not known.

The sequence was obtained from a human donor with classical Hodgkin lymphoma. Source material: CD4+ T cells from blood. J is TRBJ2-3 and V is TRBV4-1, with 12 bases aligning to TRBD2. In DNA form, the CDR3 reads TGCGCCAGCAGCCACGGACTAGCGGGACGAGTAGATACGCAGTATTTT. Protein sequence: CASSHGLAGRVDTQYF.